This T cell receptor beta chain originates from a study of cytomegalovirus exposure and HLA in healthy donors. With 60 Vbeta and 13 Jbeta primers, the PCR was carried out. Authors' analysis steps: There were about 80 million unique TCR beta chains by a later count, and approximately 12 million of them were shared. Profiled with immunoSEQ multiplex PCR; TCRdb holds only in-frame clones, not every one. V and J calls and clone size are copied from that table; D and trimming were computed from the DNA. The sample lists 200,000 to 300,000 clones, around 84% occurring once. Study-level findings and limits: As immune exposure information, only CMV serostatus was available.

With regard to this clone: The antigen is undetermined.

The sequenced sample consisted of PBMCs. The receptor comes from a girl aged 2 to 9 in good health and CMV-seronegative.

CDR3 in amino acids: CASKTRAGNTEAFF. The CDR3 DNA reads TGTGCCAGCAAAACCCGGGCGGGGAACACTGAAGCTTTCTTT. The chain uses TRBV6-5 and TRBJ1-1; D gene uncertain. CDR1 is MNHEY and CDR2 is SVGAGI in the germline V gene. CDR3 size: 14 residues. Trimming shortened V by 7 bases and J by 1 base, and 13 bases separated the two germline ends.